A single sample is the source of the 8 T cell receptor beta chains below, sequenced in a study of blood T cell repertoires in COVID-19 (dated by TCRdb to 2020 to 2022). Library preparation used the immunoSEQ multiplex PCR assay. TCRdb's version of the immuneACCESS table is confined to in-frame rearrangements and falls short of the full clone set. An unresolved V gene accounts for under half of the shortfall where checked; the remainder is of unknown origin. Counted in this sample were under 450,000 clones; about 86% of them appeared once. The leading ten clones occupy just over 7% of the sample. Sequencing was done on a sample of peripheral blood. These receptors originate from a woman in her sixties with COVID-19, enrolled during active disease.

This clone was recorded a few times. The J gene is TRBJ1-1, the V gene TRBV6-5; D is perhaps TRBD1 (5 bases). Germline CDR1 is MNHEY and CDR2 is SVGAGI. The V and J ends lost 0 bases and 4 bases respectively, with 12 bases between them. This CDR3 spans 15 amino acids. CDR3: CASSYSGWGGTEAFF. The CDR3 bases are TGTGCCAGCAGTTACTCCGGGTGGGGCGGCACTGAAGCTTTCTTT.

The V gene is TRBV15, the J gene TRBJ1-2; weak D call: TRBD1 (6 bases). The CDR3 is made up of 13 amino acids. The germline V gene has CDR1 LNHNV and CDR2 YYDKDF (reference sequence). Deletions cut 8 bases from V and 1 base from J, with 11 bases between. CDR3 sequence (DNA): TGTGCCACCCGCCGGGACATTAACTATGGCTACACCTTC. It encodes CATRRDINYGYTF.

The rearrangement links TRBV6-4 to TRBJ1-5, with D possibly TRBD1 on 5 matching bases. This CDR3 is built from 15 residues. Germline values: CDR1 MRHNA, CDR2 SNTAGT. V lost 2 bases to trimming and J lost 1 base, with 9 bases between them. CDR3 nucleotide sequence: TGTGCCAGCAGTGACGGAGGGGCCAGCAATCAGCCCCAGCATTTT. Its protein is CASSDGGASNQPQHF.

CDR3 sequence (DNA): TGCGCCAGCAGCTATGGACAGGGGGGCACCGGGGAGCTGTTTTTT. Its translation is CASSYGQGGTGELFF. This chain uses TRBV5-1 with TRBJ2-2, with 10 bases matching TRBD1. The V gene end was trimmed by 3 bases and the J gene end by 4 bases; junction bases not matched to a gene: 3. Germline V lookup: CDR1 SGHRS, CDR2 YFSETQ. The CDR3 has 15 residues.

The chain recombines TRBV6-2 or TRBV6-3 with TRBJ2-5; D might be TRBD2 (6 bases). Germline CDR1 is MNHEY and CDR2 is SVGEGT. The CDR3 contains 16 residues. V was pared by 2 bases and J by 1 base, with 14 bases between. The CDR3: CASSYPQGSGQETQYF. CDR3 in DNA: TGTGCCAGCAGTTACCCCCAGGGTAGCGGCCAAGAGACCCAGTACTTC.

This chain joins TRBV6-2 or TRBV6-3 and TRBJ2-6; a weak D match, TRBD1 (7 bases). The CDR3 runs to 16 residues. Per the germline V gene, CDR1 is MNHEY and CDR2 is SVGEGT. With 2 bases removed from V and 0 bases from J, the gap between germline ends came to 8 bases. CDR3 in amino acids: CASSYQGGSGANVLTF. The CDR3 bases are TGTGCCAGCAGTTACCAGGGGGGCTCTGGGGCCAACGTCCTGACTTTC.

The chain carries TRBV5-5 and TRBJ1-5; tentative D call: TRBD1 (6 bases). Germline assignment: CDR1 SGHKS and CDR2 YYEKEE (reference sequence). Trimming took off 1 base at V and 6 bases at J, with 26 bases between the two ends. The CDR3 totals 19 residues. CDR3 residues: CASSLYFRGGATTGQPQHF. The CDR3 bases are TGTGCCAGCAGCTTGTATTTCCGGGGGGGCGCAACTACCGGTCAGCCCCAGCATTTT.

This chain uses TRBV5-8 with TRBJ1-3; D is undetermined. Germline V gene lookup returns CDR1 SGHTS and CDR2 YDEGEE. This CDR3 is built from 15 residues. V lost 4 bases and J lost 3, with 14 bases in between. The CDR3 region has the DNA TGTGCCAGCAGCCCCGCGGGAGGACTTGGAAACACCATATATTTT. Protein: CASSPAGGLGNTIYF.